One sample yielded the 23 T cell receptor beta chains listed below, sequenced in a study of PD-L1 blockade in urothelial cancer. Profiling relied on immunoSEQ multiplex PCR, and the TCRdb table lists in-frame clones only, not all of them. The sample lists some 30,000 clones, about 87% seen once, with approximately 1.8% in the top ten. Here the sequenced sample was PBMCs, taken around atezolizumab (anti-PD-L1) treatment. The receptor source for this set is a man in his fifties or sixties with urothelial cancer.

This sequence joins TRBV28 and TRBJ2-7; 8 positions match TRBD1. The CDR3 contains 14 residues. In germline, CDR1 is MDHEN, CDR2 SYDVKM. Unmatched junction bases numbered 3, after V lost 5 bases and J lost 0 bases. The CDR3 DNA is TGTGCCAGCAGTGGGACAGGCTCCTCCTACGAGCAGTACTTC. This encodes CASSGTGSSYEQYF.

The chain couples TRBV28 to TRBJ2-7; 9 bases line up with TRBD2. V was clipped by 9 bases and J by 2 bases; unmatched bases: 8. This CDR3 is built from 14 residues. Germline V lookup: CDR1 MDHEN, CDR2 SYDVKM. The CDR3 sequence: CASTSGTSPYEQYF. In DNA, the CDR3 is TGTGCCAGTACTTCCGGGACTAGCCCCTACGAGCAGTACTTC.

The CDR3, as DNA: TGTGCCAGCAGCTTGACTAGCCGGACAGATACGCAGTATTTT. It specifies CASSLTSRTDTQYF. This chain connects TRBV5-6 to TRBJ2-3; maybe TRBD2 (6 bases). CDR1 SGHDT and CDR2 YYEEEE come from the germline V gene. The CDR3 spans 14 residues. Trimming took 1 base from V and 3 from J, leaving 9 bases between them.

The DNA of the CDR3 is TGTGCCAGCAGCGCCGCCGTCAACAGGCAGGGGACCGGGGAGCTGTTTTTT. Amino acids: CASSAAVNRQGTGELFF. The genes are TRBV9 and TRBJ2-2, with D possibly being TRBD1 (6 bases). CDR3 length equals 17 residues. The V gene's germline CDR1 is SGDLS and CDR2 YYNGEE. V lost 3 bases and J lost 5, with 20 bases in between.

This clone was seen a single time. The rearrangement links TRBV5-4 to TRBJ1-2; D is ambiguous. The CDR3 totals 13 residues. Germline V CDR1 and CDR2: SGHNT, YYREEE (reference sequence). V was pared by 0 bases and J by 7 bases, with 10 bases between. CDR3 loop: CASSLDGWPGYTF. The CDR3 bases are TGTGCCAGCAGCTTGGACGGGTGGCCTGGCTACACCTTC.

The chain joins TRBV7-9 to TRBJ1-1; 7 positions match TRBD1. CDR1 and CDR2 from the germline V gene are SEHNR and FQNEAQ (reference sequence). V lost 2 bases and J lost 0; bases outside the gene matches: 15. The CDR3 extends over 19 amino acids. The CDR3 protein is CASSLIGGQWIAVNTEAFF. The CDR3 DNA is TGTGCCAGCAGCTTAATAGGGGGACAGTGGATCGCGGTGAACACTGAAGCTTTCTTT.

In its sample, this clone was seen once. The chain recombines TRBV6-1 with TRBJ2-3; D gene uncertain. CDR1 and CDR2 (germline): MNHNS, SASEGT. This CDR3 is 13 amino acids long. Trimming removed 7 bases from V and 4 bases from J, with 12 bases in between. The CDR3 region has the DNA TGTGCCAGCAACTCGCCCATCTCAGATACGCAGTATTTT. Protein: CASNSPISDTQYF.

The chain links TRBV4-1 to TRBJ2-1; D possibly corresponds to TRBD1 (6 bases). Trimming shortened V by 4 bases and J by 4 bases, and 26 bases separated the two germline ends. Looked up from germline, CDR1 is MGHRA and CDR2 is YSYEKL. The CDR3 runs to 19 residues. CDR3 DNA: TGCGCCAGCAGCCGATCGTCGTCTGGCGAGGGACACAAATACAATGAGCAGTTCTTC. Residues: CASSRSSSGEGHKYNEQFF.

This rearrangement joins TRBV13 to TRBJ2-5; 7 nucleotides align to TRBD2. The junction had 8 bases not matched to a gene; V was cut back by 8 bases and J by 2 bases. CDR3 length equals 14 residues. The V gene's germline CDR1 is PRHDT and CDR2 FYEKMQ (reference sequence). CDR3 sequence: CASREAGKQETQYF. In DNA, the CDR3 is TGTGCCAGCCGGGAGGCGGGCAAACAAGAGACCCAGTACTTC. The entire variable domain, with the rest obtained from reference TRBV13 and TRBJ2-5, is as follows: AAGVIQSPRHLIKEKRETATLKCYPIPRHDTVYWYQQGPGQDPQFLISFYEKMQSDKGSIPDRFSAQQFSDYHSELNMSSLELGDSALYFCASREAGKQETQYFGPGTRLLVL.

The CDR3 is CASSGQVQDTQYF. CDR3 DNA: TGCGCCAGCAGTGGACAGGTTCAAGATACGCAGTATTTT. V and J are TRBV10-1 and TRBJ2-3, with a possible D match to TRBD1 (6 bases). Germline CDR1 WNHNN, CDR2 SYGVQD (reference sequence). The CDR3 runs 13 residues. Trimming removed 4 bases from V and 5 bases from J, with 10 bases in between.

The CDR3 region has the DNA TGCAGCGTTGAAGATCGGGGGGTCGACCGGGGCACCGGGGAGCTGTTTTTT. This gives the protein CSVEDRGVDRGTGELFF. This chain uses TRBV29-1 with TRBJ2-2, with 7 bases lining up with TRBD2. The CDR3 sequence is 17 residues long. Looked up from germline, CDR1 is SQVTM and CDR2 is ANQGSEA. V lost 0 bases and J lost 4; bases outside the gene matches: 11.

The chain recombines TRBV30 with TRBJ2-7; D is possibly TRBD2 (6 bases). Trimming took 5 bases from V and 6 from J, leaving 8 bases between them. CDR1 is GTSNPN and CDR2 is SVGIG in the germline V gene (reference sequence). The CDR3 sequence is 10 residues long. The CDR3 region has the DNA TGTGCCTGGGGAGGGGTCGAGCAGTACTTC. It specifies CAWGGVEQYF.

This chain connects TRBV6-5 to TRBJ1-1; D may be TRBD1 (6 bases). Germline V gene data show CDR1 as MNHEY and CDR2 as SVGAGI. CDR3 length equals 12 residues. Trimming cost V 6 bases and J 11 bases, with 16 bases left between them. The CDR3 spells CASSPGGARAFF. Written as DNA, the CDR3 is TGTGCCAGCAGCCCGGGGGGGGCGAGGGCTTTCTTT.

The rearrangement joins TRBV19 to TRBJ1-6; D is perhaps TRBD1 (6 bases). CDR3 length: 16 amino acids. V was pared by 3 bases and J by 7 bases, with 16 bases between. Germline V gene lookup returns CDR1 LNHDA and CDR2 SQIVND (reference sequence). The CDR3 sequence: CASSMNAGASNSPLHF. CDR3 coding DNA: TGTGCCAGTAGTATGAATGCAGGGGCCTCGAATTCACCCCTCCACTTT.

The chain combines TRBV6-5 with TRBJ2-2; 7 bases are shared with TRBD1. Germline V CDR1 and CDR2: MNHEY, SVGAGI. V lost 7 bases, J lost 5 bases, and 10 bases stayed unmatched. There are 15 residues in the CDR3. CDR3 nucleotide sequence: TGTGCCAGCAAATTTGGAGACAGGGAAACCGGGGAGCTGTTTTTT. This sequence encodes CASKFGDRETGELFF.

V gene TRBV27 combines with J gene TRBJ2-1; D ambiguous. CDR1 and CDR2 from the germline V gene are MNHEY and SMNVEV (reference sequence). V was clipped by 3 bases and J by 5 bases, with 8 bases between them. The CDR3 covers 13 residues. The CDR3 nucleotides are TGTGCCAGCAGTTTTGCCAGGAACAATGAGCAGTTCTTC. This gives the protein CASSFARNNEQFF.

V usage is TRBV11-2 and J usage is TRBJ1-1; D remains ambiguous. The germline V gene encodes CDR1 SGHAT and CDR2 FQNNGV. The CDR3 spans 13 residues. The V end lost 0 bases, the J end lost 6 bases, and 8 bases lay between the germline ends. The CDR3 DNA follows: TGTGCCAGCAGCTTAGACAGCCGGGCTGAAGCTTTCTTT. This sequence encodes CASSLDSRAEAFF.

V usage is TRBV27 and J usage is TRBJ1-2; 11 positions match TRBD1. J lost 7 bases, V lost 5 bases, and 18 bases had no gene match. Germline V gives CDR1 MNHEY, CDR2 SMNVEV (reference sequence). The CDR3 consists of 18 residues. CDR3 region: CASSVQLPGTGGIGGYTF. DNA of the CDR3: TGTGCCAGCAGTGTCCAGCTCCCGGGGACAGGGGGTATAGGTGGCTACACCTTC.

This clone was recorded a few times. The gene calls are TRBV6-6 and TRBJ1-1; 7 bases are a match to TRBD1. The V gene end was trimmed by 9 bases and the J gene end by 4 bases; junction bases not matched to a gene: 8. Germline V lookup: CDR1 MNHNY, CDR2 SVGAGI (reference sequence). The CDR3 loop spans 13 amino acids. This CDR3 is CASQEGAGTEAFF. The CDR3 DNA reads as TGTGCCAGTCAGGAGGGGGCTGGCACTGAAGCTTTCTTT.

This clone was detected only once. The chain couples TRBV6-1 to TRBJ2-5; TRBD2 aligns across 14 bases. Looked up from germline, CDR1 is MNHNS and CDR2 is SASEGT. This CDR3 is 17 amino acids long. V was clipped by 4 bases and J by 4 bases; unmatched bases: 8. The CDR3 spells CASSAPGTSGRRETQYF. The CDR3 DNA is TGTGCCAGCAGTGCCCCCGGGACTAGCGGGAGAAGAGAGACCCAGTACTTC.

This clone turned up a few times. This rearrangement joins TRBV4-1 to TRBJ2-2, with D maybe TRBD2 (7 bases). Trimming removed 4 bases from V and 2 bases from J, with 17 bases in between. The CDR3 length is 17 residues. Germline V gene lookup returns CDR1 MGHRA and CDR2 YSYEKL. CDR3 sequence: CASSPFGLGTNTGELFF. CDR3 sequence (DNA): TGCGCCAGCAGCCCGTTTGGACTAGGGACAAACACCGGGGAGCTGTTTTTT.

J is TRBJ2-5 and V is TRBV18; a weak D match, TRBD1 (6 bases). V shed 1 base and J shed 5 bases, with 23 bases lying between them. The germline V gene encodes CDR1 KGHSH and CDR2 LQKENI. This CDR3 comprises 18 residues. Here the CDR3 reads CASSPQTEKYGTGETQYF. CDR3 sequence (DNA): TGTGCCAGCTCACCACAGACAGAGAAATATGGCACAGGGGAGACCCAGTACTTC.

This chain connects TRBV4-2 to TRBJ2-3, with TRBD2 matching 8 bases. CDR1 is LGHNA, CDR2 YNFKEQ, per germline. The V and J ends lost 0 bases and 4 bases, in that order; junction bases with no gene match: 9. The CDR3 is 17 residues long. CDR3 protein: CASSQDGSGRWADTQYF. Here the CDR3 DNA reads TGTGCCAGCAGCCAAGATGGCAGCGGGAGATGGGCAGATACGCAGTATTTT.